The rows below give T cell receptor beta chains drawn from one sample of a study of control samples from healthy donors and cancer patients. Sequenced by immunoSEQ multiplex PCR; TCRdb stores in-frame clones only, minus some. In the table there are 75,000 to 95,000 clones, more than 85% of which are singletons. The sample taken for sequencing was blood. The receptors originated from a woman aged 25 to 39 in good health. Each CDR3 is given with its conserved first and last residue. Size is stated for part of the rows, as once, few or many counts, or as a class when the clone is expanded.

size | V | CDR3
once | TRBV5-1 | CASSSDSGTTEKLFF
NA | TRBV6-6 | CASSRRFASGGAGFTDTQYF
NA | TRBV10-2 | CASSIEGAFGYTF
NA | TRBV7-3 | CAGSPPGGEQFF
few | TRBV3-1/TRBV3-2 | CASSQQDLEQYF
NA | TRBV11-3 | CASRRGQETQYF
NA | TRBV2 | CASSTPLQGYNEQFF
NA | TRBV7-3 | CASSLVPGGELFF
NA | TRBV24-1 | CATSLGTTEAFF
NA | TRBV3-1/TRBV3-2 | CASSQLRSNQPQHF
NA | TRBV2 | CASNGEGLNTEAFF
NA | TRBV27 | CASSARQRGGTGANVLTF
once | TRBV27 | CASGQGQGPYGYTF
medium-sized | TRBV7-2 | CASSPTTSTDTQYF
NA | TRBV6-2/TRBV6-3 | CASSYPARNTEAFF
NA | TRBV12-5 | CASAILDYGYTF
once | TRBV29-1 | CSVGWTANTGELFF
NA | TRBV7-9 | CASSLAGDYGYTF
NA | TRBV19 | CASNDRRGSQPQHF
NA | TRBV12-5 | CASGLVVANTEAFF
once | TRBV18 | CASSAYGTGVRGYTF
NA | TRBV4-1 | CASSQSSGEPQHF
once | TRBV7-9 | CASTLGGQNTEAFF
NA | TRBV4-2 | CASSRETSGGPYNEQFF
NA | TRBV5-1 | CASSADRGDGGYTF
NA | TRBV7-9 | CASSPPQGNEKLFF
NA | TRBV14 | CASSQGPLTDPAGYTF
NA | TRBV28 | CASSFAHYGYTF
NA | TRBV10-1 | CASSEAASGPTDTQYF
few | TRBV25-1 | CASSEFAAGPTGELFF
NA | TRBV9 | CASSVAIGASYEQYF
NA | TRBV9 | CASSLGGHSNQPQHF
NA | TRBV18 | CASSPSNRGKRGYGYTF
NA | TRBV2 | CASSVSGIGHTIYF
NA | TRBV7-9 | CASSLDQLLYNEQFF
NA | TRBV7-9 | CASSLGVNEKLFF
NA | TRBV6-6 | CASSSQGSYGYTF
NA | TRBV18 | CASSPPPPGGYTF
NA | TRBV5-6 | CASSLGPGFSGNTIYF
NA | TRBV10-3 | CAISGDSPDTQYF
NA | TRBV28 | CASSLSDRGYGYTF
NA | TRBV9 | CASSVGGHEAFF
NA | TRBV14 | CASSQPGGEQYF
NA | TRBV11-1 | CASSLDRDRAYF
NA | TRBV14 | CASSPRMNTEAFF
NA | TRBV28 | CASSAGSLIWVEKLFF